A selection of T cell receptor beta chains follows, all from one sample in a study of blood T cell repertoires in COVID-19. TCRdb's table, derived via immunoSEQ multiplex PCR, lists solely in-frame clones and lacks some. The profile shows under 200,000 clones, approximately 85% of them singletons. The sequenced sample consisted of peripheral blood. The source of these receptors is a woman in her 50s with COVID-19, enrolled during active disease. CDR3s include the opening cysteine and the closing phenylalanine or tryptophan. Each record gives: V gene, D gene, CDR3 protein. A D gene is named only where the DNA matches it firmly.

v_gene: TRBV5-1
d_gene: -
CDR3aa: CASSLSGNQPQHF

v_gene: TRBV5-4
d_gene: -
CDR3aa: CASSLGDEAFF

v_gene: TRBV7-7
d_gene: -
CDR3aa: CASSPRVRETQYF

v_gene: TRBV6-5
d_gene: TRBD2
CDR3aa: CASWSGGLLKGQYF

v_gene: TRBV19
d_gene: TRBD2
CDR3aa: CASSMGTSDINEQFF

v_gene: TRBV3-1/TRBV3-2
d_gene: -
CDR3aa: CASGTGIYGYTF

v_gene: TRBV21-1
d_gene: -
CDR3aa: CASSGVVLAGKETQYF

v_gene: TRBV19
d_gene: -
CDR3aa: CASSMPRVPYEQYF

v_gene: TRBV4-2
d_gene: TRBD1
CDR3aa: CASSQDGQGKGETQYF

v_gene: TRBV7-9
d_gene: -
CDR3aa: CASSSVGGLVKNIQYF

v_gene: TRBV9
d_gene: -
CDR3aa: CASSVGVESTYEQYF

v_gene: TRBV12-3/TRBV12-4
d_gene: -
CDR3aa: CASSFSLNQPQHF

v_gene: TRBV6-1
d_gene: TRBD2
CDR3aa: CASSELAGVTDTQYF

v_gene: TRBV18
d_gene: TRBD1
CDR3aa: CASSLGTASQDTQYF

v_gene: TRBV4-2
d_gene: -
CDR3aa: CASSLQRSFGENIQYF

v_gene: TRBV6-5
d_gene: -
CDR3aa: CASSYSNSFNSPLHF

v_gene: TRBV6-5
d_gene: -
CDR3aa: CASSYLGVRSTEAFF

v_gene: TRBV7-3
d_gene: TRBD1
CDR3aa: CASSLGQGASNTGELFF

v_gene: TRBV9
d_gene: -
CDR3aa: CASSVGVREERNTIYF

v_gene: TRBV10-2
d_gene: TRBD1
CDR3aa: CATTGDNEQFF

v_gene: TRBV28
d_gene: -
CDR3aa: CASSTQTPNYGYTF

v_gene: TRBV7-8
d_gene: -
CDR3aa: CASRRTGGVDTQYF

v_gene: TRBV6-5
d_gene: TRBD1
CDR3aa: CASSYSGQGGPDTQYF

v_gene: TRBV28
d_gene: TRBD1
CDR3aa: CASSSGQGLTGNTIYF

v_gene: TRBV7-2
d_gene: -
CDR3aa: CASSLVGAKAFF

v_gene: TRBV19
d_gene: TRBD1
CDR3aa: CASSKQGAGNEQFF

v_gene: TRBV30
d_gene: TRBD1
CDR3aa: CAWRNSGQGASWSPLHF

v_gene: TRBV11-3
d_gene: TRBD1
CDR3aa: CASNRQGASYEQYF

v_gene: TRBV18
d_gene: TRBD1
CDR3aa: CASSPQGAPGNTIYF

v_gene: TRBV3-1/TRBV3-2
d_gene: -
CDR3aa: CASSQDREGNQPQHF

v_gene: TRBV5-1
d_gene: -
CDR3aa: CASSLGEGSQPQHF

v_gene: TRBV5-3
d_gene: -
CDR3aa: CARSLEGGDTQYF

v_gene: TRBV10-3
d_gene: TRBD1
CDR3aa: CAISGTGAYEQYF

v_gene: TRBV5-4
d_gene: -
CDR3aa: CASSLRGLNTEAFF

v_gene: TRBV2
d_gene: -
CDR3aa: CASSEAPKQPDTQYF

v_gene: TRBV4-1
d_gene: TRBD1
CDR3aa: CASSREGQGGNQPQHF

v_gene: TRBV10-3
d_gene: TRBD1
CDR3aa: CAIRTGATEAFF

v_gene: TRBV6-6
d_gene: TRBD1
CDR3aa: CASSSPGQTNQPQHF

v_gene: TRBV19
d_gene: -
CDR3aa: CASSIMGLPGDEQFF

v_gene: TRBV7-2
d_gene: -
CDR3aa: CASSPRRSGNTIYF

v_gene: TRBV14
d_gene: -
CDR3aa: CASSQAGNEQYF

v_gene: TRBV30
d_gene: -
CDR3aa: CAFGGGGRGNIQYF

v_gene: TRBV19
d_gene: TRBD1
CDR3aa: CASSLDLRDRGLNTEAFF

v_gene: TRBV10-1
d_gene: -
CDR3aa: CASSAVREGAQYF

v_gene: TRBV5-4
d_gene: TRBD2
CDR3aa: CASSSRDYYEQYF

v_gene: TRBV28
d_gene: -
CDR3aa: CASSRAGRQGTGELFF

v_gene: TRBV2
d_gene: -
CDR3aa: CANPTEAEKTYEQYF

v_gene: TRBV7-9
d_gene: -
CDR3aa: CASSGGDTEAFF

v_gene: TRBV18
d_gene: TRBD1
CDR3aa: CASSPGTVNTEAFF

v_gene: TRBV2
d_gene: TRBD2
CDR3aa: CASSGTSGSYEQYF

v_gene: TRBV7-9
d_gene: -
CDR3aa: CASSPPEDSPDEQYF

v_gene: TRBV4-1
d_gene: -
CDR3aa: CASSQEDSLFYEQYF

v_gene: TRBV11-2
d_gene: TRBD1
CDR3aa: CASSLDLRDRPYEQYF

v_gene: TRBV7-9
d_gene: -
CDR3aa: CASSQVGRTQGRDQPQHF

v_gene: TRBV18
d_gene: -
CDR3aa: CASSQGVAYEQYF